Below, 27 T cell receptor beta chains from the same sample are listed, as sequenced in a study of CD8+ T cells in alopecia areata. Once RNA had been extracted, it was reverse transcribed into cDNA to act as the sequencing template. Measured with immunoSEQ multiplex PCR; TCRdb has only the in-frame clones, and not every one. Of some 25,000 clones detected, 40% to 60% appear once; the ten largest clones hold around a third. The sample was NKG2D-high CD8+ T cells sorted from blood. These receptor sequences come from a human donor with alopecia areata.

The rearrangement links TRBV7-9 to TRBJ2-5; D call uncertain. V was clipped by 5 bases and J by 1 base, with 20 bases between them. This CDR3 has 17 amino acids. The V gene's germline CDR1 is SEHNR and CDR2 FQNEAQ (reference sequence). Here the CDR3 DNA reads TGTGCCAGCAGCCCTCCCTGGGTGACGAAAAGCCAAGAGACCCAGTACTTC. Residues: CASSPPWVTKSQETQYF. The complete variable domain, with remaining parts taken from reference TRBV7-9 and TRBJ2-5, reads DTGVSQNPRHKITKRGQNVTFRCDPISEHNRLYWYRQTLGQGPEFLTYFQNEAQLEKSRLLSDRFSAERPKGSFSTLEIQRTEQGDSAMYLCASSPPWVTKSQETQYFGPGTRLLVL.

The sample holds many counts of this clone. V usage is TRBV7-9 and J usage is TRBJ2-5; TRBD2 aligns across 7 bases. After removal of 8 bases from V and 4 bases from J, the junction contained 16 bases not matched to a gene. The CDR3 has 16 amino acids. Germline CDR1 and CDR2: SEHNR and FQNEAQ (reference sequence). The CDR3 coding sequence is TGTGCCAGCGCCATGGGGAGCGGGGTCGAACGAGAGACCCAGTACTTC. Translated: CASAMGSGVERETQYF.

This chain connects TRBV7-6 to TRBJ2-7; 10 bases map to TRBD2. J was trimmed by 6 bases and V by 0 bases; bases with no gene match: 5. Germline assignment: CDR1 SGHVS and CDR2 FNYEAQ. The CDR3 has 15 residues. CDR3 residues: CASSLALAGVGEQYF. In DNA, the CDR3 is TGTGCCAGCAGCTTAGCGCTAGCGGGAGTGGGCGAGCAGTACTTC.

The rearrangement links TRBV27 to TRBJ1-1; TRBD1 might be the D (6 bases). CDR1 MNHEY and CDR2 SMNVEV come from the germline V gene (reference sequence). This CDR3 comprises 15 residues. V dropped 5 bases and J dropped 6 bases, with 19 bases sitting between them. The CDR3 sequence is CASSNRGFHFPEAFF. The CDR3 DNA sequence: TGTGCCAGCAGTAATAGGGGGTTCCATTTCCCTGAAGCTTTCTTT.

This clone was picked up a small number of times. V is TRBV19 and J is TRBJ1-2; no firm D call. The CDR3 is 15 amino acids. The V gene lost 7 bases and the J gene lost 0 bases, with 15 bases spanning the gap. Germline V gene data show CDR1 as LNHDA and CDR2 as SQIVND (reference sequence). This chain's CDR3 is CASMRRSESNYGYTF. The DNA for the CDR3 is TGTGCCAGTATGCGGAGGTCGGAGTCTAACTATGGCTACACCTTC.

The chain links TRBV5-4 to TRBJ1-1; no clear D. Looked up from germline, CDR1 is SGHNT and CDR2 is YYREEE (reference sequence). Trimming took 1 base from V and 1 from J, leaving 11 bases between them. The CDR3 loop spans 15 amino acids. The CDR3 region is CASSLNFRRNTEAFF. The CDR3 DNA is TGTGCCAGCAGCTTGAATTTCCGGCGGAACACTGAAGCTTTCTTT.

A few counts support this clone. The V gene is TRBV27, the J gene TRBJ1-4, with D maybe TRBD1 (6 bases). The length of the CDR3 is 17 residues. V was clipped by 3 bases and J by 0 bases, with 14 bases between them. The V gene's germline CDR1 is MNHEY and CDR2 SMNVEV (reference sequence). The CDR3 DNA sequence: TGTGCCAGCAGTTTGGACGCCAGGGGAGCAACTAATGAAAAACTGTTTTTT. This translates into CASSLDARGATNEKLFF.

V usage is TRBV6-5 and J usage is TRBJ2-7; no definite D call. The CDR3 spans 13 residues. Trimming stripped 6 bases from V and 2 bases from J, with 11 bases between. Per germline, CDR1 MNHEY and CDR2 SVGAGI. This CDR3 is CASSPLGTYEQYF. In DNA form, the CDR3 reads TGTGCCAGCAGCCCACTCGGAACCTACGAGCAGTACTTC.

This sequence joins TRBV18 and TRBJ2-1, with TRBD2 identical over 10 bases. Germline V gene lookup returns CDR1 KGHSH and CDR2 LQKENI. The CDR3 consists of 18 residues. V shed 3 bases and J 8 bases; nucleotides not matched to a gene: 16. The CDR3 reads CASSPSGLAEPLRDEQFF. CDR3 coding DNA: TGTGCCAGCTCACCGTCCGGACTAGCGGAACCTTTACGTGATGAGCAGTTCTTC.

The sample holds a few counts of this clone. The J gene is TRBJ2-6, the V gene TRBV5-4, with D perhaps TRBD1 or TRBD2 (5 bases each). Trimming took off 4 bases at V and 2 bases at J, with 13 bases between the two ends. This CDR3 has 16 residues. The germline V gene has CDR1 SGHNT and CDR2 YYREEE (reference sequence). CDR3 sequence reads: CASSPSPGPGANVLTF. CDR3 coding DNA: TGTGCCAGCAGCCCGTCACCGGGACCTGGGGCCAACGTCCTGACTTTC.

This chain connects TRBV19 to TRBJ2-1; TRBD2 matches at 8 bases. This CDR3 has 14 amino acids. Germline V lookup: CDR1 LNHDA, CDR2 SQIVND (reference sequence). The V segment lost 5 bases and the J segment 9 bases; nucleotides outside the gene matches: 9. The CDR3 DNA reads TGTGCCAGTAGTCTCACGGGAGGGCCCAGTGAGCAGTTCTTC. As protein: CASSLTGGPSEQFF.

A remark on this clone: Different DNA sequences within this sample yield the same CDR3. The chain links TRBV5-4 to TRBJ1-1; D might be TRBD1 (5 bases). Trimming pared 4 bases from V and 4 bases from J, leaving 11 bases between. The CDR3 spans 13 residues. Germline CDR1 reads SGHNT; CDR2 reads YYREEE (reference sequence). CDR3 protein: CASSLGGGTEAFF. The CDR3, as DNA: TGTGCCAGCAGCCTGGGGGGGGGCACTGAAGCTTTCTTT.

This chain connects TRBV7-9 to TRBJ1-2; 11 bases line up with TRBD1. V dropped 5 bases and J dropped 4; count of bases not matched to a gene: 3. This CDR3 has 14 amino acids. Germline V gene lookup returns CDR1 SEHNR and CDR2 FQNEAQ (reference sequence). This CDR3 is CASSRTGGVYGYTF. CDR3 DNA: TGTGCCAGCAGCCGGACAGGGGGCGTCTATGGCTACACCTTC.

A few counts support this clone. This rearrangement joins TRBV7-9 to TRBJ2-5; possible D gene TRBD1, 6 bases. CDR3 length: 13 amino acids. V dropped 6 bases and J dropped 2 bases, with 10 bases sitting between them. CDR1 is SEHNR, CDR2 FQNEAQ, per germline (reference sequence). CDR3 bases: TGTGCCAGCAGATCGGACAGACAAGAGACCCAGTACTTC. Its translation is CASRSDRQETQYF.

This chain uses TRBV7-9 with TRBJ1-4; 7 bases agree with TRBD1. The CDR3 has 13 amino acids. CDR1 SEHNR and CDR2 FQNEAQ come from the germline V gene (reference sequence). Losses at the gene ends were 5 bases for V and 7 bases for J; bases not matched to a gene: 4. The CDR3 DNA reads TGTGCCAGCAGCACAGGGGCGGGTGAAAAACTGTTTTTT. Its protein product is CASSTGAGEKLFF.

The V call is TRBV6-5, the J call TRBJ2-7; D remains unclear. V shed 6 bases and J shed 3 bases, with 15 bases lying between them. The CDR3 is 14 amino acids. Germline V CDR1 and CDR2: MNHEY, SVGAGI. The DNA of the CDR3 is TGTGCCAGCAGCTACGTGTACCCGCGCTACGAGCAGTACTTC. The encoded protein is CASSYVYPRYEQYF.

CDR3 amino acids: CSVEDAVWETQYF. CDR3 DNA sequence: TGCAGCGTTGAAGATGCGGTGTGGGAGACCCAGTACTTC. The chain uses TRBV29-1 and TRBJ2-5; unclear D gene. Deletions cut 0 bases from V and 5 bases from J, with 10 bases between. CDR3 length equals 13 residues. Germline values: CDR1 SQVTM, CDR2 ANQGSEA.

The V call is TRBV27, the J call TRBJ2-7; TRBD2 might be the D (6 bases). Deletions cut 6 bases from V and 3 bases from J, with 15 bases between. CDR1 and CDR2 from the germline V gene are MNHEY and SMNVEV (reference sequence). This CDR3 region has 14 residues. The CDR3 protein is CASSYSGCGYEQYF. In DNA form, the CDR3 reads TGTGCCAGCAGCTATAGCGGTTGTGGCTACGAGCAGTACTTC.

The CDR3 region is CSVGQGIGYTF. The CDR3 DNA is TGCAGCGTGGGACAGGGGATCGGCTACACCTTC. This chain connects TRBV29-1 to TRBJ1-2, with 10 bases aligning to TRBD1. The germline CDR1 and CDR2 sequences are SQVTM and ANQGSEA. V shed 6 bases, J shed 8 bases, and the junction held 3 bases outside the gene matches. This CDR3 is 11 amino acids long.

This rearrangement joins TRBV5-1 to TRBJ2-5; the D call may be TRBD1 or TRBD2 (5 bases each). Gene TRBJ2-7 matches the end of the DNA better, so the J call may be wrong. Germline V gene data show CDR1 as SGHRS and CDR2 as YFSETQ. CDR3 length: 16 residues. This chain's CDR3 is CASSLASSGSSYEQYF. CDR3 sequence (DNA): TGCGCCAGCAGCTTGGCCAGTTCAGGGAGCTCCTACGAGCAGTACTTC.

The V call is TRBV13, the J call TRBJ2-7, with 8 bases that match TRBD2. This CDR3 comprises 14 residues. V shed 5 bases, J shed 7 bases, and the junction held 10 bases outside the gene matches. Germline V gene lookup returns CDR1 PRHDT and CDR2 FYEKMQ (reference sequence). Written as DNA, the CDR3 is TGTGCCAGCAGCCAAGCGGGGGCCCCCTGGGAGCAGTACTTC. Protein: CASSQAGAPWEQYF.

The gene calls are TRBV7-9 and TRBJ2-2; D unresolved. The CDR3 loop spans 15 amino acids. CDR1 is SEHNR and CDR2 is FQNEAQ in the germline V gene (reference sequence). The V end lost 1 base, the J end lost 4 bases, and 10 bases lay between the germline ends. CDR3 sequence reads: CASSLGRPITGELFF. CDR3 sequence (DNA): TGTGCCAGCAGCTTAGGGCGGCCGATCACCGGGGAGCTGTTTTTT.

This clone has a handful of counts. The chain joins TRBV5-1 to TRBJ2-3; 7 bases align to TRBD2. Germline V gene sequence: CDR1 SGHRS, CDR2 YFSETQ. Trimming took 5 bases from V and 5 from J; bases not matched to a gene: 14. The CDR3 extends over 16 amino acids. The CDR3: CASRCCLRGMIDTQYF. The CDR3 coding sequence is TGCGCCAGCAGATGTTGTCTGCGGGGGATGATAGATACGCAGTATTTT.

V gene TRBV4-1 combines with J gene TRBJ1-5; D gene ambiguous. Trimming shortened V by 0 bases and J by 6 bases, and 12 bases separated the two germline ends. CDR1 MGHRA and CDR2 YSYEKL come from the germline V gene. The CDR3 totals 15 residues. For the CDR3, the DNA is TGCGCCAGCAGCCAAGAACTCCAGTGGCGTCAGCCCCAGCATTTT. Its translation is CASSQELQWRQPQHF.

The chain couples TRBV29-1 to TRBJ1-2; 9 bases are a match to TRBD1. Germline values: CDR1 SQVTM, CDR2 ANQGSEA. This CDR3 has 12 amino acids. V dropped 6 bases and J dropped 6; count of bases not matched to a gene: 5. As DNA, the CDR3 is TGCAGCGTAGCCAGGGACAGGGATGGCTACACCTTC. Translating gives CSVARDRDGYTF. The whole variable domain, remainder taken from reference TRBV29-1 and TRBJ1-2, is SAVISQKPSRDICQRGTSLTIQCQVDSQVTMMFWYRQQPGQSLTLIATANQGSEATYESGFVIDKFPISRPNLTFSTLTVSNMSPEDSSIYLCSVARDRDGYTFGSGTRLTVV.

V gene TRBV7-9 combines with J gene TRBJ2-1, with TRBD2 identical over 10 bases. V lost 7 bases and J lost 7; bases outside the gene matches: 10. CDR1 and CDR2 (germline): SEHNR, FQNEAQ (reference sequence). The CDR3 extends over 15 amino acids. The CDR3 loop reads CASIDGASGGNEQFF. The CDR3 DNA sequence: TGTGCCAGCATCGACGGGGCTAGCGGGGGTAATGAGCAGTTCTTC.

The gene calls are TRBV14 and TRBJ2-1, with TRBD2 as a possible D gene (7 bases). This CDR3 spans 17 amino acids. Trimming shortened V by 3 bases and J by 4 bases, and 19 bases separated the two germline ends. The germline V gene has CDR1 SGHDN and CDR2 FVKESK. The CDR3 coding sequence is TGTGCCAGCAGCCAGTATCAGGGAGGGGGGGTTTACAATGAGCAGTTCTTC. Residues: CASSQYQGGGVYNEQFF.